A single sample gave rise to the 7 T cell receptor beta chains below, sequenced in a study of blood T cell repertoires in COVID-19. The protocol was immunoSEQ multiplex PCR, while the TCRdb copy is restricted to in-frame clones and leaves out a portion. The sample comprises around 180,000 clones, more than 70% of which are singletons, and around 4.8% rests with the top ten. Specimen: peripheral blood. Receptor source: a human donor in a cohort sampled during active COVID-19.

The V gene is TRBV18, the J gene TRBJ2-7; a possible D gene is TRBD1 (6 bases). V was cut by 5 bases and J by 0 bases, with 14 bases left in between. The germline gives CDR1 KGHSH, CDR2 LQKENI. The CDR3 totals 15 residues. The CDR3 DNA is TGTGCCAGCTCAGCCGACAGGTCGAGCTCCTACGAGCAGTACTTC. It yields the protein CASSADRSSSYEQYF.

This chain links TRBV7-2 with TRBJ1-2; 8 bases align to TRBD1. CDR3 length equals 13 residues. V shed 2 bases, J shed 7 bases, and the junction held 3 bases outside the gene matches. Germline assignment: CDR1 SGHTA and CDR2 FQGNSA. This CDR3 is CASSLQGALGYTF. The CDR3 DNA follows: TGTGCCAGCAGCTTACAGGGGGCGCTTGGCTACACCTTC.

This clone is a singleton in its sample. The chain combines TRBV6-1 with TRBJ1-1, with D tentatively TRBD1 (5 bases). This CDR3 has 14 residues. Between the trimmed V and J ends, which lost 1 base and 11 bases, there was a span of 17 bases. Germline CDR1 reads MNHNS; CDR2 reads SASEGT. CDR3 bases: TGTGCCAGCAGTGAAGGGGCAGGGAGGAATGGGGCTTTCTTT. The encoded protein is CASSEGAGRNGAFF.

On this clone itself: Other DNA sequences of this sample code for an identical CDR3. The CDR3 DNA is TGTGCCAGCAGGGACAGCCTCTCTGGAAACACCATATATTTT. Translation gives CASRDSLSGNTIYF. The chain recombines TRBV6-5 with TRBJ1-3; D might be TRBD1 (6 bases). Trimming left V 6 bases short and J 0 bases short, with 9 bases between. The CDR3 is made up of 14 amino acids. From germline, CDR1 is MNHEY and CDR2 SVGAGI.

This clone has only a few counts. V is TRBV5-1 and J is TRBJ1-2; D is undetermined. The CDR3 is made up of 13 amino acids. Germline V CDR1 and CDR2: SGHRS, YFSETQ. Trimming pared 4 bases from V and 3 bases from J, leaving 10 bases between. The CDR3 DNA follows: TGCGCCAGCAGCCAACAGTGGGACTATGGCTACACCTTC. Its protein product is CASSQQWDYGYTF. The whole variable domain, filled in from reference TRBV5-1 and TRBJ1-2, reads KAGVTQTPRYLIKTRGQQVTLSCSPISGHRSVSWYQQTPGQGLQFLFEYFSETQRNKGNFPGRFSGRQFSNSRSEMNVSTLELGDSALYLCASSQQWDYGYTFGSGTRLTVV.

The genes are TRBV7-9 and TRBJ1-4, with 9 nucleotides matching TRBD1. Germline CDR1 reads SEHNR; CDR2 reads FQNEAQ (reference sequence). Unmatched junction bases numbered 6, after V lost 5 bases and J lost 5 bases. There are 15 residues in the CDR3. The CDR3 DNA sequence: TGTGCCAGCAGCAACGGCGGGACAGGGAATGAAAAACTGTTTTTT. It yields the protein CASSNGGTGNEKLFF.

This clone occurred once. The CDR3 loop is CSVGLETQYF. CDR3 bases: TGCAGCGTTGGACTAGAGACCCAGTACTTC. This chain joins TRBV29-1 and TRBJ2-5, with no clear D. The CDR3 spans 10 residues. The V end lost 4 bases, the J end lost 4 bases, and 4 bases lay between the germline ends. Germline CDR1 is SQVTM and CDR2 is ANQGSEA.